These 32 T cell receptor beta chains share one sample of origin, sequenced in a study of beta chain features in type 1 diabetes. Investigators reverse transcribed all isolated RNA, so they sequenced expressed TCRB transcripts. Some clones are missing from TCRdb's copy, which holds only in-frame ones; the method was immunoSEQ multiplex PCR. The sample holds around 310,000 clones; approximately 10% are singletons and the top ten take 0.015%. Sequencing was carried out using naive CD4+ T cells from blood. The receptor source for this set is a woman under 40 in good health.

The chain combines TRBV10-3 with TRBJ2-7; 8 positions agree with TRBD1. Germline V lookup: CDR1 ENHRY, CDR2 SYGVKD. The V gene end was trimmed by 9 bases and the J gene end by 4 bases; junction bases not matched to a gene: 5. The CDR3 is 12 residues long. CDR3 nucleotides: TGTGCCATAGGACAGGGTGGATACGAGCAGTACTTC. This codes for CAIGQGGYEQYF.

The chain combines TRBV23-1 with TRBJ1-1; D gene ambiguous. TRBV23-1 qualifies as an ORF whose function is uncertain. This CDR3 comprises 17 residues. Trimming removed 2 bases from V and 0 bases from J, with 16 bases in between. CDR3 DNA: TGCGCCAGCAGTCAAGGCGGTGGCGGGTTTATGAACACTGAAGCTTTCTTT. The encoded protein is CASSQGGGGFMNTEAFF.

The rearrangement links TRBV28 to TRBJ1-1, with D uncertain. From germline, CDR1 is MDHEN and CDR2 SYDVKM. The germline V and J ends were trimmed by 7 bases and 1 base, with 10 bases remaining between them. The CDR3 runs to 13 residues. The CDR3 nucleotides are TGTGCCAGCACAGCGCTCTCGAACACTGAAGCTTTCTTT. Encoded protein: CASTALSNTEAFF.

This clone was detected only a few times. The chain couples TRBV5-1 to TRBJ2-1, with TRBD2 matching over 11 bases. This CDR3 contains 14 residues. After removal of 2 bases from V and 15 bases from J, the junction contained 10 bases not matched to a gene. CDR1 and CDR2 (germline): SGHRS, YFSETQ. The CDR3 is CASSLFFSTSGMFF. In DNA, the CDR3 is TGCGCCAGCAGCTTATTCTTCTCGACTAGCGGGATGTTCTTC.

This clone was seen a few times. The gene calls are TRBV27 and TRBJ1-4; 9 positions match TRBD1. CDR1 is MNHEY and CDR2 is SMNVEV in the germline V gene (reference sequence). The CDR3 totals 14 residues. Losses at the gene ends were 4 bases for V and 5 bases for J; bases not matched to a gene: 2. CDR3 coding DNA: TGTGCCAGCAGTTCCGGGACAGGGAATGAAAAACTGTTTTTT. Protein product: CASSSGTGNEKLFF.

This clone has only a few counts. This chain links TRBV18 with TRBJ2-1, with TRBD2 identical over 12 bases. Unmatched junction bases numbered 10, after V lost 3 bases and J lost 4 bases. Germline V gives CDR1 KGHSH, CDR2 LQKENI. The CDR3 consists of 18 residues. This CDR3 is CASSPQGAGLAGYNEQFF. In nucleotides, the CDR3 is TGTGCCAGCTCACCGCAGGGCGCGGGACTAGCGGGTTACAATGAGCAGTTCTTC.

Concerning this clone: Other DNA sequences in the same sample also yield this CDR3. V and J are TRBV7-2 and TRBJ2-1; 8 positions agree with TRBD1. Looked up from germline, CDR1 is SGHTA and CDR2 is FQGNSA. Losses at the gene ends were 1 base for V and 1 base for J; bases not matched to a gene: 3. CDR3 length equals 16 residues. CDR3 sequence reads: CASSLGTGSSYNEQFF. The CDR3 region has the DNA TGTGCCAGCAGCTTAGGGACAGGGAGTTCCTACAATGAGCAGTTCTTC.

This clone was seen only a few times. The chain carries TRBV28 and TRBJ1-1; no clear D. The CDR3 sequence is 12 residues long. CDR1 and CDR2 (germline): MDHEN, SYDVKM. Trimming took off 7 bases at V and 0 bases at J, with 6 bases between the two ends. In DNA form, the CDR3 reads TGTGCCAGCAAGCTCATGAACACTGAAGCTTTCTTT. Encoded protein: CASKLMNTEAFF.

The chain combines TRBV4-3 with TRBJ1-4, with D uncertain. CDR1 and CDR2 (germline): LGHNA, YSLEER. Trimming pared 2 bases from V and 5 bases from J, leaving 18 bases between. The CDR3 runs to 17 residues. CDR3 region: CASSQSRARALNEKLFF. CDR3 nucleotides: TGCGCCAGCAGCCAATCCCGGGCGAGGGCCTTGAATGAAAAACTGTTTTTT.

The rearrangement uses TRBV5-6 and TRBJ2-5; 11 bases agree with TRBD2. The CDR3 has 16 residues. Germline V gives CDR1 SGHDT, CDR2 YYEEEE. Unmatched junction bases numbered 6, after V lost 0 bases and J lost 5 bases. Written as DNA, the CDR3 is TGTGCCAGCAGCTTGGATCCTAGCGGGAGGAGGGAGACCCAGTACTTC. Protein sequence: CASSLDPSGRRETQYF.

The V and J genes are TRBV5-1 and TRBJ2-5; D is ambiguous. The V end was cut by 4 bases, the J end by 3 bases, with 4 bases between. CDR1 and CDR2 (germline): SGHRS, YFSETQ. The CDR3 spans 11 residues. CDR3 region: CASSEEETQYF. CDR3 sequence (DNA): TGCGCCAGCAGCGAGGAAGAGACCCAGTACTTC.

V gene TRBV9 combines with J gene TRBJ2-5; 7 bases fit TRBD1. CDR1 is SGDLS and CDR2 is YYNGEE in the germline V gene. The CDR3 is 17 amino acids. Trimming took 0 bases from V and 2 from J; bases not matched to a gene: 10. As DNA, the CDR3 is TGTGCCAGCAGCGTAGGTAAGGGGGCGCCGATTCAAGAGACCCAGTACTTC. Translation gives CASSVGKGAPIQETQYF.

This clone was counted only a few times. CDR3 amino acids: CSAPTVHEQYF. DNA for the CDR3: TGCAGTGCCCCGACTGTCCACGAGCAGTACTTC. The chain uses TRBV20-1 and TRBJ2-7; D remains ambiguous. Germline V gene sequence: CDR1 DFQATT, CDR2 SNEGSKA (reference sequence). This CDR3 contains 11 residues. Trimming left V 6 bases short and J 5 bases short, with 11 bases between.

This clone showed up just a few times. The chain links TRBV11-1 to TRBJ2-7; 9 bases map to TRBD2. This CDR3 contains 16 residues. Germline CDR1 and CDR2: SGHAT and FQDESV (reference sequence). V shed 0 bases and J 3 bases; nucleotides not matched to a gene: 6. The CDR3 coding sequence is TGTGCCAGCAGCTTAGCGCACCCAGCGGGGGGCTACGAGCAGTACTTC. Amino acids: CASSLAHPAGGYEQYF.

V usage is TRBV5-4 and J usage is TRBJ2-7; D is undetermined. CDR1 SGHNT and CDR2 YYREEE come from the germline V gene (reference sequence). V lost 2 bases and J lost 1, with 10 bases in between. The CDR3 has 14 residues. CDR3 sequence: CASSFGSPSYEQYF. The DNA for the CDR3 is TGTGCCAGCAGCTTTGGCTCACCGTCCTACGAGCAGTACTTC. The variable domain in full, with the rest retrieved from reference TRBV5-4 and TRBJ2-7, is ETGVTQSPTHLIKTRGQQVTLRCSSQSGHNTVSWYQQALGQGPQFIFQYYREEENGRGNFPPRFSGLQFPNYSSELNVNALELDDSALYLCASSFGSPSYEQYFGPGTRLTVT.

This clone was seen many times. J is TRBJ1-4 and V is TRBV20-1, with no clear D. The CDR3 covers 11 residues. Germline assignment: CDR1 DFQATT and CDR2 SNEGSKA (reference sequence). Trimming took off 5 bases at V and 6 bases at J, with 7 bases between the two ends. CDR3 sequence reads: CSAEEDEKLFF. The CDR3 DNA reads TGCAGTGCTGAGGAGGATGAAAAACTGTTTTTT.

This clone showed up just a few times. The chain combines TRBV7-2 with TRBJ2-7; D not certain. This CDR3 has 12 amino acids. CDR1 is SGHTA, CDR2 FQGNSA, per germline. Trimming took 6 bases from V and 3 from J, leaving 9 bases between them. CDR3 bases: TGTGCCAGCAGTTCGGTATTCTACGAGCAGTACTTC. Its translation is CASSSVFYEQYF.

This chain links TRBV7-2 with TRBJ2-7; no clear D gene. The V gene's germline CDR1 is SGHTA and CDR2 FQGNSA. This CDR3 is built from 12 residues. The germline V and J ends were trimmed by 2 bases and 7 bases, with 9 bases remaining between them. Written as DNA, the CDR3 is TGTGCCAGCAGCTTAAGTGTCGGGGAGCAGTACTTC. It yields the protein CASSLSVGEQYF.

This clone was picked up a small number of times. CDR3 sequence reads: CASSEREAYEQYF. The DNA for the CDR3 is TGCGCCAGCAGCGAGCGGGAGGCCTACGAGCAGTACTTC. The J gene is TRBJ2-7, the V gene TRBV5-1, with TRBD2 matching over 9 bases. Germline V lookup: CDR1 SGHRS, CDR2 YFSETQ. Trimming at V came to 4 bases and at J to 2 bases, leaving 1 base not matched to a gene. The CDR3 is 13 residues long.

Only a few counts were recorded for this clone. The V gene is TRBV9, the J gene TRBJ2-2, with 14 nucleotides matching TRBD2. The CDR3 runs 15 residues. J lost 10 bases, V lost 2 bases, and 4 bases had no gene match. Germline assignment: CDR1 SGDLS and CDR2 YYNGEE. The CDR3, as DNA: TGTGCCAGCAGCGTGGGACTAGCGGGAGTGAAGGAGCTGTTTTTT. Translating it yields CASSVGLAGVKELFF.

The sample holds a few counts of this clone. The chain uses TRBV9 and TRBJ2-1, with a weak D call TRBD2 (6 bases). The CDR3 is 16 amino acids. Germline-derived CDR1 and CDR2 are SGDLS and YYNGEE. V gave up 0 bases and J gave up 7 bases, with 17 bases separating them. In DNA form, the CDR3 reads TGTGCCAGCAGCGTAGGGGGTAGCGGAATAAGTAATGAGCAGTTCTTC. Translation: CASSVGGSGISNEQFF.

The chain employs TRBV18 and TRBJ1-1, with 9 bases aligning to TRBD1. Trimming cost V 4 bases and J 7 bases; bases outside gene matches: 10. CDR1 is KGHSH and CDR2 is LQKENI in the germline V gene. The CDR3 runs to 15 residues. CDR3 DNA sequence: TGTGCCAGCTCACGACCGGGACAGGGTCTGGTTGAAGCTTTCTTT. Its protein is CASSRPGQGLVEAFF. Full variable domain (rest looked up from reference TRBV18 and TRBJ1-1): NAGVMQNPRHLVRRRGQEARLRCSPMKGHSHVYWYRQLPEEGLKFMVYLQKENIIDESGMPKERFSAEFPKEGPSILRIQQVVRGDSAAYFCASSRPGQGLVEAFFGQGTRLTVV.

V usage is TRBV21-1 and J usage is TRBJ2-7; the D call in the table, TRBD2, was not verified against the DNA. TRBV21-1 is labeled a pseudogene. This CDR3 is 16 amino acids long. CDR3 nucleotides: TGTGCCAGCAGCACCCGGGCTAGCGGAACAGCCTACGAGCAGTACTTC. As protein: CASSTRASGTAYEQYF.

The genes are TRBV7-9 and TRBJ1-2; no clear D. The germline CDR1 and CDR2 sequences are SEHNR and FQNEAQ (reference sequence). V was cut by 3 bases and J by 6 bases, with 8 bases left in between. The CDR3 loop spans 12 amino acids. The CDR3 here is CASSFPPDGYTF. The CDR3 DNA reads TGTGCCAGCAGCTTTCCCCCCGATGGCTACACCTTC.

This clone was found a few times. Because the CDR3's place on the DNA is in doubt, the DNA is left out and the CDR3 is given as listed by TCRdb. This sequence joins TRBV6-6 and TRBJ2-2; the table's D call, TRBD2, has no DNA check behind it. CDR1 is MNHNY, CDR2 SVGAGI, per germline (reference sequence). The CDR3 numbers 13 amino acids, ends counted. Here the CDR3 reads CASSYLRAGELFF.

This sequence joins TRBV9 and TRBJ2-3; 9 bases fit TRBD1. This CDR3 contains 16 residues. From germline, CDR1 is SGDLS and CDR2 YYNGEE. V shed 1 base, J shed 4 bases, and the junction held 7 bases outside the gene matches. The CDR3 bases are TGTGCCAGCAGCGTAAGGGGGGGACAGGGTGCAGATACGCAGTATTTT. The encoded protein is CASSVRGGQGADTQYF.

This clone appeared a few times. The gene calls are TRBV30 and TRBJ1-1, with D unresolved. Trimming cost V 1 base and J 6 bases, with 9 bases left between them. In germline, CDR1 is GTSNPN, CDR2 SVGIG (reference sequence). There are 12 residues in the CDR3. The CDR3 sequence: CAWSARAPEAFF. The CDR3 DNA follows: TGTGCCTGGAGTGCGAGGGCGCCTGAAGCTTTCTTT.

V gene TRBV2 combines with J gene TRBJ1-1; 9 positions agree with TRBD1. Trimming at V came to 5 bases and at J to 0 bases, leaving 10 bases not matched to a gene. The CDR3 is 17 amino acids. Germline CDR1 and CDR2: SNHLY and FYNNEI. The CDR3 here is CASSSPRDRGMNTEAFF. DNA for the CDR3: TGTGCCAGCAGTTCCCCCCGAGACAGGGGGATGAACACTGAAGCTTTCTTT.

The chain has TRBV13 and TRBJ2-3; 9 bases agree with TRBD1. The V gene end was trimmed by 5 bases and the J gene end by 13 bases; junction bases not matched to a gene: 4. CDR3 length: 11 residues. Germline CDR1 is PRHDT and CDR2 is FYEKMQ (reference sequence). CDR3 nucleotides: TGTGCCAGCAGCCTGGGGACAGGGAAGTATTTT. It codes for CASSLGTGKYF.

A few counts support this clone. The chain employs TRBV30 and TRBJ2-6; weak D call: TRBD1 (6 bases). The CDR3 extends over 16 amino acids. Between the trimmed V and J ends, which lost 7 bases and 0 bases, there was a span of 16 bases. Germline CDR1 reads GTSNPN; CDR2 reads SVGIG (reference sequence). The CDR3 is CAYNQGLHSGANVLTF. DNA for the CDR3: TGTGCCTACAATCAGGGGCTACACTCTGGGGCCAACGTCCTGACTTTC.

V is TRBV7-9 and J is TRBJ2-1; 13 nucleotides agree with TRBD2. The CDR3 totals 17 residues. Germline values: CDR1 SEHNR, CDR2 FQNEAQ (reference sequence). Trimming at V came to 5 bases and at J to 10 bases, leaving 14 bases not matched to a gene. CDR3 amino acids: CASSESQLAGGPKEQFF. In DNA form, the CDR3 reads TGTGCCAGCAGCGAGAGCCAACTAGCGGGAGGGCCCAAGGAGCAGTTCTTC.

In DNA, the CDR3 is TGTGCCAGCAGCTTGAACAGGGGGTCGCCTGGGGAGCAGTACTTC. It specifies CASSLNRGSPGEQYF. This rearrangement joins TRBV5-6 to TRBJ2-7; 8 bases agree with TRBD1. The germline gives CDR1 SGHDT, CDR2 YYEEEE. The CDR3 is made up of 15 amino acids. The V segment lost 1 base and the J segment 7 bases; nucleotides outside the gene matches: 10.